This T cell receptor (beta chain) emerged from a study of blood T cell repertoires in COVID-19. Study-wide background: T cells, B-cell-depleted T cells, or PBMCs supplied cDNA or gDNA.

In the authors' methods: Counts of nucleated cells, estimated from reference gene primer amplification, were obtained. Libraries were prepared by immunoSEQ multiplex PCR; TCRdb keeps only in-frame clonotypes and omits some of them. The V and J calls and clone size were taken over from that table, and D and trimming were inferred from the DNA. The table has 200,000 to 300,000 clones, approximately 86% seen once; the top ten hold around 1.6%. The sequencing sample was made of peripheral blood. This clonotype was sampled from a woman aged 60-75 years who had recovered from COVID-19.

The CDR3 loop reads CAWSVSSGGARKLTQYF. CDR3 coding DNA: TGTGCCTGGAGTGTTTCAAGCGGGGGGGCTCGCAAACTTACGCAGTATTTT. V gene TRBV30 combines with J gene TRBJ2-3; TRBD2 aligns across 10 bases. This CDR3 is built from 17 residues. V gave up 0 bases and J gave up 8 bases; unmatched junction bases: 14. Looked up from germline, CDR1 is GTSNPN and CDR2 is SVGIG (reference sequence).